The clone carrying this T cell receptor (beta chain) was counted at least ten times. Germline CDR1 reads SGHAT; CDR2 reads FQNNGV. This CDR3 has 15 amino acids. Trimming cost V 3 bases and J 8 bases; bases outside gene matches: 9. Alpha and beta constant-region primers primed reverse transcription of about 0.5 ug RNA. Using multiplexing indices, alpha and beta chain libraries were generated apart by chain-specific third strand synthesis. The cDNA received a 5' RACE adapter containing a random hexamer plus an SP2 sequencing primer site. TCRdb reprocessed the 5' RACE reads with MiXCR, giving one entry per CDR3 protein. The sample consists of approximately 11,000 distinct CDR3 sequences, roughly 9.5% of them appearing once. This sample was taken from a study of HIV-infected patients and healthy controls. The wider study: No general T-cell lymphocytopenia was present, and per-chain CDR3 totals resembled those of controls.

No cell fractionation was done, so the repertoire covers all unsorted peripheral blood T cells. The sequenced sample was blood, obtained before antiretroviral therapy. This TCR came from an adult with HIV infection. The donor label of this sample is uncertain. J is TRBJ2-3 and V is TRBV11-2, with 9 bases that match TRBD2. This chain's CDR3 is CASSFSGGPVTTQYF. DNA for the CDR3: TGTGCCAGCAGCTTCAGCGGGGGGCCGGTTACTACGCAGTATTTT.